The entry below describes one T cell receptor (beta chain). This clonotype was recorded at least ten times. Its antigen remains undetermined. There are no base qualities to consult, and no much larger clone falls within one base. TCR beta CDR3 regions were amplified from RNA transcripts. The TCR CDR3 was subjected to a first round of RT-PCR using the HTBI primer set and the Qiagen OneStep RT-PCR kit. Libraries were constructed in a second round of multiplex PCR, after which size selection and purification were performed. The libraries were sequenced on an Illumina HiSeq2000 using paired-end 100 bp reads. As for how the authors treated the data: SOAPnuke was used to process the raw data, with reads discarded if the reads contained adapters or uncalled bases, had a mean Phred below 15, or lacked an exact constant-primer or identifier match. COPE v1.2.5 was used to merge high-quality paired reads, and clonotypes were defined as unique nucleotide sequences. Clonotypes were aligned to IMGT TRBV, TRBD and TRBJ reference segments using MiTCR v1.1. The analysis included only V-J combinations with a frequency above 0.0001, which together covered 99.2% of the repertoires. The TCS score was defined as the ratio of F50 (clonal expansion) to E x V (chaos), calculated using BLOSUM62-based TCRdist between CDR3 peptides within each V-J. Welch's t-statistics and random forest reduced several hundred V-J features to under 15, which were used in a naive Bayes classifier (R e1071). TCRdb applied fastp at Q25 and MiXCR to the public reads, then kept only in-frame beta chains. CDR3 protein sequences are deduplicated, and each keeps its most common genes and DNA. The V and J calls and clone size come from TCRdb's table, not from the authors' own analysis. Counted in this sample were some 250,000 distinct CDR3 sequences; 13% to 15% of them appeared once. The top ten constitute about 14% of the sample.

The hyperthyroidism patients were between 18 and 65 years old and newly diagnosed, with a disease duration of less than 2 months. Any patient with an uncontrolled infection, another autoimmune disease, pregnancy or lactation was excluded. Diagnoses relied on clinical symptoms, serum thyroxine and TRAb, thyroid ultrasound and orbital computed tomography. Blood from progressor patients was collected at the time of first diagnosis with hyperthyroidism, before any ophthalmopathy symptoms had appeared. PBMCs were separated from roughly 10 ml of fresh peripheral blood using Ficoll-Paque density gradient centrifugation. Progressor patients were first diagnosed with Graves' hyperthyroidism and then developed ophthalmopathy during follow-up. Trizol reagent was used to extract total RNA, and RNA quality was then checked on an Agilent 2100 Bioanalyzer. The data derive from a study of T cells in Graves' hyperthyroidism and ophthalmopathy (dated by TCRdb to the late 2010s). About the full investigation: Peripheral blood samples were taken at the time of initial diagnosis, prior to any treatment. A discovery cohort of about a hundred patients, roughly 43 with Graves' ophthalmopathy and 55 to 65 with stable Graves' hyperthyroidism, was used to find distinguishing TCR V-J signatures. Prospective prediction of ophthalmopathy was tested in an independent validation cohort consisting of 18 hyperthyroidism patients and 15 or so patients who later progressed to ophthalmopathy. For training and testing, the 100 or so patients in the discovery cohort were randomly divided in a 7:3 ratio. The study also compared thyroid tissue and blood T-cell repertoires from several Graves' hyperthyroidism patients. After blood sampling, hyperthyroidism patients were treated with methimazole at a starting dose of 30 mg daily, and ophthalmopathy patients were treated with high-dose intravenous methylprednisolone. TCR Vbeta CDR3 sequencing of approximately 140 peripheral blood samples (over 40 ophthalmopathy, about 74 hyperthyroidism and 17 progressor patients) is reported in the paper.

The study at large found these results: In validation, the model predicted progression to ophthalmopathy with approximately 70% sensitivity and over 72% specificity, a median of 6.5 months before onset. A model built on a 13 V-J signature distinguished ophthalmopathy from stable hyperthyroidism, reaching roughly 88% sensitivity and 81.08% specificity in cross-validation and 80%/75% in testing. Most expanded thyroid clonotypes (frequency above 0.001) were also detected in blood, suggesting blood repertoires may reflect thyroid immune responses. Sample size was not statistically predetermined, and investigators were not blinded to group allocation.

The CDR3, from cysteine to phenylalanine, totals 14 residues. The read is trimmed to its CDR3 DNA, 42 bases read in frame from base 1. V is cut by 7 bases and J by 2 bases, and the space between the germline ends is 15 bases. The rearranged segments are TRBV12-3 or TRBV12-4 and TRBJ2-7; the D gene is perhaps TRBD1 or TRBD2, each of them matching over 7 bases. The sequence was obtained from a woman aged 40 to 49 with Graves' hyperthyroidism that later progressed to Graves' ophthalmopathy. Sequenced input: blood. The CDR3 region: CASTPGGAPYEQYF. The DNA is as follows: TGTGCCAGCACCCCAGGGGGGGCTCCCTACGAGCAGTACTTC.